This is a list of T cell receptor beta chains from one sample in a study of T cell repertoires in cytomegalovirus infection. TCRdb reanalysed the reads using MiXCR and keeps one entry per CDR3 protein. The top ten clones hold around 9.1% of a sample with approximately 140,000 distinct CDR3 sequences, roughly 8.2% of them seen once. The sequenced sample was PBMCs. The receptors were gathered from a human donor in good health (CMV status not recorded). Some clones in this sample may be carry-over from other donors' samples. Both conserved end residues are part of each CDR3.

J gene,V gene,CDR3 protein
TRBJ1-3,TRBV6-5,CASSYSLTGAGNTIYF
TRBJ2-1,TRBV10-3,CAISTGLAGGNEQFF
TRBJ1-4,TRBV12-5,CASGFGTTLEMFF
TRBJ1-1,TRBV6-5,CASSYVPGTDEAFF
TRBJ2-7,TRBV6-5,CASSYLAGEGETEQYF
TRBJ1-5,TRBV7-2,CASSLALGEQPQHF
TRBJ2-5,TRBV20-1,CSARDGGDPQETQYF
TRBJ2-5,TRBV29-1,CSVAWTSRETQYF
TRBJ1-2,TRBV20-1,CSAREGRGLDYGYTF
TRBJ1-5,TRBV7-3,CASSFNRALNQPQHF
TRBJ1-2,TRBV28,CASSPEGQGDTYGYTF
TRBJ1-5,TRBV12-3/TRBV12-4,CASSFYGLNQPQHF
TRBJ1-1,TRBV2,CASSEVGGSVAFF
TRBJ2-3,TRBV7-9,CASSLVAEVSDTQYF
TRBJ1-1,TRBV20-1,CSARIINREDTEAFF
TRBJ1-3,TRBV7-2,CASSEDFHSGNTIYF
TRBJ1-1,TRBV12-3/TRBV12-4,CASSYGTGEAFF
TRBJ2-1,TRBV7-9,CASSLRGQVIDEQFF
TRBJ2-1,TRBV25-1,CASRPTGPYNEQFF
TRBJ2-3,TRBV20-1,CSARAQGVTDTQYF
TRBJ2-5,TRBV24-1,CATSDPSPGDKTQYF
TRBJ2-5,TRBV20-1,CSARAQKETQYF
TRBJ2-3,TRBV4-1,CASSQDFLSDTQYF
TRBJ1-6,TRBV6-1,CASSEGGPGSTPLHF
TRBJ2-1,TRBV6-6,CASSYISGGRGSYNEQFF
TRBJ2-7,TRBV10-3,CAISAGTGIIYEQYF
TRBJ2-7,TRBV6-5,CASSYLGTGNEQYF
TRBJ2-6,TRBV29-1,CSVVLDGGANVLTF
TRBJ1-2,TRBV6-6,CASSRSQGAYGYTF
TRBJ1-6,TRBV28,CATTGTGLSPLHF
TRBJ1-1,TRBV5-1,CASSTPDSGGTEAFF
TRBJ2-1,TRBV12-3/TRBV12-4,CASGSSYNEQFF
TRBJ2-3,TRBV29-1,CSGTMGTDTQYF
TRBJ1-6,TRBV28,CASSFQGYSPLHF
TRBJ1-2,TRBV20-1,CAGGRRADGYTF